This TCR beta chain was recovered during a study of T-cell reconstitution after alpha-beta-depleted transplantation in children. This clonotype was picked up many times. Its specificity is not known. Findings and caveats of the study: The origin of high day-60 TCRbeta diversity in some patients lay in surviving recipient T cells and thymic progenitors. Counts and diversity of T cells one year after transplant came mostly from newly produced T cells. After transplant, at about two months, alpha-beta T cells were reportedly derived from several hundred expanded graft clones.

Researchers prepared the TCRbeta library using unique molecular identifiers, the study reports. Using its own MiXCR run on the PCR reads, TCRdb lists one record per CDR3 protein. This sample yields 120,000 to 150,000 distinct CDR3 sequences, of which around 9% are seen a single time; about a sixth belongs to the top ten. The V gene's germline CDR1 is MDHEN and CDR2 SYDVKM. The CDR3 loop spans 15 amino acids. V was cut by 6 bases and J by 2 bases, with 14 bases left in between. The clonotype comes from a female patient aged 2-15 years who had a stem cell transplant for congenital amegakaryocytic thrombocytopenia, so the T cells may come from the graft donor. The sequences come from PBMCs, mostly from graft donor cells, collected 180 days after TCRalphabeta/CD19-depleted stem cell transplant. This sequence joins TRBV28 and TRBJ1-5; D is ambiguous. This CDR3 reads CASSQRHGGNQPQHF. CDR3 bases: TGTGCCAGCAGCCAACGACATGGGGGCAATCAGCCCCAGCATTTT. Looking up the rest from reference TRBV28 and TRBJ1-5 gives the full variable domain: DVKVTQSSRYLVKRTGEKVFLECVQDMDHENMFWYRQDPGLGLRLIYFSYDVKMKEKGDIPEGYSVSREKKERFSLILESASTNQTSMYLCASSQRHGGNQPQHFGDGTRLSIL.